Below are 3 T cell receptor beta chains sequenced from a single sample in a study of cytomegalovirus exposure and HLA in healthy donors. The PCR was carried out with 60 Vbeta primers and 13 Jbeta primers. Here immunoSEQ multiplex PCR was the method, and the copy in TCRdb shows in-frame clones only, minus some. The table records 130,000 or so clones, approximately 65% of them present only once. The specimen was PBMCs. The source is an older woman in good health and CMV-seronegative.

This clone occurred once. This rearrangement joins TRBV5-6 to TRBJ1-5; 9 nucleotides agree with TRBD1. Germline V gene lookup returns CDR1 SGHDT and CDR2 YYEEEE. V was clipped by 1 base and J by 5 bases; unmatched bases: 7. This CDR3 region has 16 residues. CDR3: CASSLYPGQGDQPQHF. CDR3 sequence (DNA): TGTGCCAGCAGCTTGTATCCGGGACAGGGAGATCAGCCCCAGCATTTT. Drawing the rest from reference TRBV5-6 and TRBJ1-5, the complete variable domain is DAGVTQSPTHLIKTRGQQVTLRCSPKSGHDTVSWYQQALGQGPQFIFQYYEEEERQRGNFPDRFSGHQFPNYSSELNVNALLLGDSALYLCASSLYPGQGDQPQHFGDGTRLSIL.

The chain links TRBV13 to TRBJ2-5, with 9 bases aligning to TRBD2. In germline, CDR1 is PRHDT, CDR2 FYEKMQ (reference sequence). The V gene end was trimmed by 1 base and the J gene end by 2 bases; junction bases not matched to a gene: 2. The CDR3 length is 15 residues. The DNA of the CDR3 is TGTGCCAGCAGCTTAGCCCTAGCGGGGCAAGAGACCCAGTACTTC. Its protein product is CASSLALAGQETQYF.

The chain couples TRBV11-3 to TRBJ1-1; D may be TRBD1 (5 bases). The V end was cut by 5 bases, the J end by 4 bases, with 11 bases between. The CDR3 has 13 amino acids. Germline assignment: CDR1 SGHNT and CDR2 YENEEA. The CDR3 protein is CASSQGGVTEAFF. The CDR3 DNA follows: TGTGCCAGCAGCCAGGGAGGGGTCACTGAAGCTTTCTTT.